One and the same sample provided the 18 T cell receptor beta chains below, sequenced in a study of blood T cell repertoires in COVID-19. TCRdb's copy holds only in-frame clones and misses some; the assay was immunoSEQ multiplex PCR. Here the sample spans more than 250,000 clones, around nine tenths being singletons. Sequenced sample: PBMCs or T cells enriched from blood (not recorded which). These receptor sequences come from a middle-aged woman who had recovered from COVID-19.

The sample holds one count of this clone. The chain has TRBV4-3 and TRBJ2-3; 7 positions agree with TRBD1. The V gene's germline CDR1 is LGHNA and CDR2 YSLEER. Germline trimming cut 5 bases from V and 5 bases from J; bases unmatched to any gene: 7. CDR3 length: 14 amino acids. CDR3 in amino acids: CASSFEQGLDTQYF. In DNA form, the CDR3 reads TGCGCCAGCAGCTTCGAACAGGGGTTAGATACGCAGTATTTT.

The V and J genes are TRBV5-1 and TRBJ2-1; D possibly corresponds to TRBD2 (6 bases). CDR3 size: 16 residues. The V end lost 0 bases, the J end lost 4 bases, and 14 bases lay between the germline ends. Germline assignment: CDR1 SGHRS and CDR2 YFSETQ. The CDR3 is CASSLVGTFKYNEQFF. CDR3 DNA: TGCGCCAGCAGCTTGGTCGGGACTTTTAAATACAATGAGCAGTTCTTC.

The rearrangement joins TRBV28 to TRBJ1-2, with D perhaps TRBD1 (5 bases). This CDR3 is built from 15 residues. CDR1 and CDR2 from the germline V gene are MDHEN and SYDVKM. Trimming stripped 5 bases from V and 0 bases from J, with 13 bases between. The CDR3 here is CASSAPGGANYGYTF. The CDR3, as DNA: TGTGCCAGCAGTGCCCCCGGGGGAGCTAACTATGGCTACACCTTC.

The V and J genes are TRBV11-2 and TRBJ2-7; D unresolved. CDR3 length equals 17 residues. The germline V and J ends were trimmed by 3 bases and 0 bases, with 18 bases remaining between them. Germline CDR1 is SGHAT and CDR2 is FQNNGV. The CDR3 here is CASSFGSRVVDSYEQYF. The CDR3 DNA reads TGTGCCAGCAGCTTCGGTTCCCGGGTGGTTGACTCCTACGAGCAGTACTTC.

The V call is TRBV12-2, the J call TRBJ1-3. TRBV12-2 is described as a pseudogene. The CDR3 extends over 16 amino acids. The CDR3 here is CASRLERAYSGNTIYF. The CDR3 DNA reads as TGTGCAAGTCGCTTAGAGAGGGCATACTCTGGAAACACCATATATTTT.

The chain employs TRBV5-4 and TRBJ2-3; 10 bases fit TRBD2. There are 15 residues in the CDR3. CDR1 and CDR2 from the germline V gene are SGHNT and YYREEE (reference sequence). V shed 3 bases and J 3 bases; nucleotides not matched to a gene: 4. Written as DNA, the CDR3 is TGTGCCAGCAGCTCAGCGGGAGGGCCTACAGATACGCAGTATTTT. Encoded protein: CASSSAGGPTDTQYF.

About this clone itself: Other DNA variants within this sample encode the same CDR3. CDR3 region: CASSLTGDNEKLFF. CDR3 DNA: TGCGCCAGCAGTTTGACGGGTGATAATGAAAAACTGTTTTTT. The V and J genes are TRBV5-1 and TRBJ1-4; D gene ambiguous. The CDR3 covers 14 residues. V lost 5 bases, J lost 4 bases, and 12 bases lay in between. Looked up from germline, CDR1 is SGHRS and CDR2 is YFSETQ.

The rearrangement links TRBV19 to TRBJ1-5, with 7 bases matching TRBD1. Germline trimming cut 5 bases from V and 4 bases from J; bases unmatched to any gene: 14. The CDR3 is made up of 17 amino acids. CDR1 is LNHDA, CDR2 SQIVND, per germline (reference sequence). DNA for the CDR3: TGTGCCAGTAGTCCGCCGCCAATCGGGACAGCGAATCAGCCCCAGCATTTT. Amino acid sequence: CASSPPPIGTANQPQHF. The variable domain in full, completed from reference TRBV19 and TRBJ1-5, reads DGGITQSPKYLFRKEGQNVTLSCEQNLNHDAMYWYRQDPGQGLRLIYYSQIVNDFQKGDIAEGYSVSREKKESFPLTVTSAQKNPTAFYLCASSPPPIGTANQPQHFGDGTRLSIL.

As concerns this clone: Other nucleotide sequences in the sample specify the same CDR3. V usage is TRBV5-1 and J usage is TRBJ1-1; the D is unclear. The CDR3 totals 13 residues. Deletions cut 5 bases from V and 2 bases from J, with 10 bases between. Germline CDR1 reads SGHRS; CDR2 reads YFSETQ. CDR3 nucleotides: TGCGCCAGCAGGGGCCGGCTTAACACTGAAGCTTTCTTT. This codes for CASRGRLNTEAFF.

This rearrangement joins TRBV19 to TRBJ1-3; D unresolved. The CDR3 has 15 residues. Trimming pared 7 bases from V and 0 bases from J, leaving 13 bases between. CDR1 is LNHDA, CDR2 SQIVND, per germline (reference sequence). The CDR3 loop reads CASTALFSSGNTIYF. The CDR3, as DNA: TGTGCCAGTACCGCCCTTTTCAGCTCTGGAAACACCATATATTTT. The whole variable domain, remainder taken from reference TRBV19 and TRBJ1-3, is DGGITQSPKYLFRKEGQNVTLSCEQNLNHDAMYWYRQDPGQGLRLIYYSQIVNDFQKGDIAEGYSVSREKKESFPLTVTSAQKNPTAFYLCASTALFSSGNTIYFGEGSWLTVV.

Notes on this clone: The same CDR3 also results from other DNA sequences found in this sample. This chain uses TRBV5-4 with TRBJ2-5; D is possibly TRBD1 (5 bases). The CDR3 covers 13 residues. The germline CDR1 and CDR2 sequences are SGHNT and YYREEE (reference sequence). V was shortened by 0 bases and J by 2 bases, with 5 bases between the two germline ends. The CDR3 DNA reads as TGTGCCAGCAGCTTGGGACAGCAAGAGACCCAGTACTTC. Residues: CASSLGQQETQYF.

The CDR3 here is CASRGLAENPNPDEQFF. The CDR3, as DNA: TGTGCCAGCAGGGGACTAGCGGAGAACCCTAACCCTGATGAGCAGTTCTTC. The chain links TRBV2 to TRBJ2-1; 11 bases map to TRBD2. There are 17 residues in the CDR3. The germline V gene has CDR1 SNHLY and CDR2 FYNNEI. The V gene end was trimmed by 6 bases and the J gene end by 8 bases; junction bases not matched to a gene: 15.

CDR3 coding DNA: TGTGCCAGCAGTTCTAACCCGGGGACCTACGAGCAGTACTTC. Amino acid sequence: CASSSNPGTYEQYF. The J gene is TRBJ2-7, the V gene TRBV27; the D gene is possibly TRBD2 (5 bases). In germline, CDR1 is MNHEY, CDR2 SMNVEV (reference sequence). Trimming pared 4 bases from V and 2 bases from J, leaving 12 bases between. CDR3 length: 14 amino acids.

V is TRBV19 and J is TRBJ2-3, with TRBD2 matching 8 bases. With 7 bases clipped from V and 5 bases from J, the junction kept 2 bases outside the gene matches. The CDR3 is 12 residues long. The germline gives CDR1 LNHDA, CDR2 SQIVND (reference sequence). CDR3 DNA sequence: TGTGCCAGTAACGGGAGGGGAGATACGCAGTATTTT. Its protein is CASNGRGDTQYF. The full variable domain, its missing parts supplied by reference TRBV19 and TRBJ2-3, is DGGITQSPKYLFRKEGQNVTLSCEQNLNHDAMYWYRQDPGQGLRLIYYSQIVNDFQKGDIAEGYSVSREKKESFPLTVTSAQKNPTAFYLCASNGRGDTQYFGPGTRLTVL.

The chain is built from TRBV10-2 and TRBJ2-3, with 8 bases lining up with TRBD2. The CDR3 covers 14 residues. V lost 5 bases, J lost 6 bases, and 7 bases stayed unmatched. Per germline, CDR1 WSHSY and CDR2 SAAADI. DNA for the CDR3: TGCGCCAGCAGTATGGGCGGGAGGACCGATACGCAGTATTTT. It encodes CASSMGGRTDTQYF.

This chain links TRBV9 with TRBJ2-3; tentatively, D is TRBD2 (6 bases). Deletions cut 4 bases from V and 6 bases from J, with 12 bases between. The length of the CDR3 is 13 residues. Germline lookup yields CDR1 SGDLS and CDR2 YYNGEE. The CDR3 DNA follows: TGTGCCAGCAGCCCACTAGCAGGGGATACGCAGTATTTT. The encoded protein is CASSPLAGDTQYF.

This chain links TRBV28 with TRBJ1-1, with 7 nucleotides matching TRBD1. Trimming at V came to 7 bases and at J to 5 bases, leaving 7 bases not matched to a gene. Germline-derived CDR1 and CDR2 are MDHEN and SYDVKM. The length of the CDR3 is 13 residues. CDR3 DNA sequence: TGTGCCAGCAATTCCAACAGGGGAACTGAAGCTTTCTTT. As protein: CASNSNRGTEAFF.

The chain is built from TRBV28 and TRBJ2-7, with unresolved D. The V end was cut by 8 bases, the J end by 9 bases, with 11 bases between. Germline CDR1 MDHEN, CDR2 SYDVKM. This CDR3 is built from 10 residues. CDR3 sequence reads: CASGQVGQYF. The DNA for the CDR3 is TGTGCCAGCGGCCAGGTGGGGCAGTACTTC.